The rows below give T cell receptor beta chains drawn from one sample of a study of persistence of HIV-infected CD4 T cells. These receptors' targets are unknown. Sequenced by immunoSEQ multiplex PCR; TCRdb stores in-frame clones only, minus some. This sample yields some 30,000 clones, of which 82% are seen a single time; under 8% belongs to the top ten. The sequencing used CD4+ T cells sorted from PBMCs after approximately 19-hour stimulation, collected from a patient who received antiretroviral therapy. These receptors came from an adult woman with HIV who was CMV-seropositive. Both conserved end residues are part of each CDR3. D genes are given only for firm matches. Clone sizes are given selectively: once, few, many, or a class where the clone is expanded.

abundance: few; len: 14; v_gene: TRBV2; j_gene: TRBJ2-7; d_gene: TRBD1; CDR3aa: CASISGTGSYEQYF; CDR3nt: TGTGCCAGCATTTCCGGGACAGGGTCCTACGAGCAGTACTTC
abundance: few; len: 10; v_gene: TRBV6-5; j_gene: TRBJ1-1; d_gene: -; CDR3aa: CATRNTEAFF; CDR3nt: TGTGCCACAAGGAACACTGAAGCTTTCTTT
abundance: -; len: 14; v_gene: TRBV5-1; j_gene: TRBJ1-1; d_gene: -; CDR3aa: CASSPRRGNTEAFF; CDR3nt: TGCGCCAGCAGCCCCCGCCGGGGGAACACTGAAGCTTTCTTT
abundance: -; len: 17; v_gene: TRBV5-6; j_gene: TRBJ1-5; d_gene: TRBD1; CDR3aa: CASSLFRRTGAGQPQHF; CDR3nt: TGTGCCAGCAGCTTGTTTCGCAGGACAGGGGCGGGTCAGCCCCAGCATTTT
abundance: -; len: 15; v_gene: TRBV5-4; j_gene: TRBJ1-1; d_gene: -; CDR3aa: CASRPPPGPNTEAFF; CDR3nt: TGTGCCAGCAGACCGCCGCCGGGACCGAACACTGAAGCTTTCTTT
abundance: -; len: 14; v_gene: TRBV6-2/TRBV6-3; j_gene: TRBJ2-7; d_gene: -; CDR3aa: CASSSGQMGYEQYF; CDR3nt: TGTGCCAGCAGTTCCGGACAGATGGGCTACGAGCAGTACTTC
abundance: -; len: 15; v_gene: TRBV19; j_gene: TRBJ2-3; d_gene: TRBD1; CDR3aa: CASSIGQGGTDTQYF; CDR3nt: TGTGCCAGTAGTATAGGACAGGGAGGCACAGATACGCAGTATTTT
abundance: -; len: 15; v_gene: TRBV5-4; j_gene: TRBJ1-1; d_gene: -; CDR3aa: CASRPDSPERAEAFF; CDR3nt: TGTGCCAGCAGGCCGGACAGCCCAGAGCGGGCTGAAGCTTTCTTT
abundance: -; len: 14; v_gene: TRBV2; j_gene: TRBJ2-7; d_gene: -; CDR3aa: CASRGLNPGDEQYF; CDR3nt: TGTGCCAGCAGGGGCTTGAATCCGGGCGACGAGCAGTACTTC
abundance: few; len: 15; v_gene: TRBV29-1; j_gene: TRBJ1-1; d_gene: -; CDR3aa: CSVRGLNEKGTEAFF; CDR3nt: TGCAGCGTTCGGGGGCTCAACGAAAAGGGAACTGAAGCTTTCTTT
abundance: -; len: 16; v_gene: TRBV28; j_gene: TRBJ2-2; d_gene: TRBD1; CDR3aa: CASSSPGQGSTGELFF; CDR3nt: TGTGCCAGCAGTTCGCCTGGACAGGGGAGTACCGGGGAGCTGTTTTTT
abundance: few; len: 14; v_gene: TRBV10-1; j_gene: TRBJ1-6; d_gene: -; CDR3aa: CASRADQRNSPLHF; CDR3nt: TGCGCCAGCAGAGCGGATCAAAGGAATTCACCCCTCCACTTT
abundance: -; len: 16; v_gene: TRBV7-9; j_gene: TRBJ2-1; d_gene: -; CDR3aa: CASSLLAGPTNNEQFF; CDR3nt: TGTGCCAGCAGCTTATTGGCGGGGCCTACTAACAATGAGCAGTTCTTC
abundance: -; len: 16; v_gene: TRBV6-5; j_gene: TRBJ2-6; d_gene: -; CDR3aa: CASSYQQGGVTNVLTF; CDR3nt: TGTGCCAGCAGTTATCAACAGGGAGGAGTTACCAACGTCCTGACTTTC
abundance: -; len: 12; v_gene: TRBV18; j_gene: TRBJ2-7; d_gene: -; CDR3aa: CASSGSGNEQYF; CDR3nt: TGTGCCAGCTCAGGTTCAGGGAACGAGCAGTACTTC